The TCR beta chain under discussion was sequenced for a study of T cell clonotyping in hematopoietic cell transplantation. Notes on the study in general: Without cell sorting, CD4 versus CD8 contributions remain unresolved. Recipient TCR diversity dropped after transplant; expanded clonotypes rose from day 30 to 180.

Recipient blood drawn about 28 days pretransplant and days 30, 100, 180 after. Measured with immunoSEQ multiplex PCR; TCRdb has only the in-frame clones, and not every one. The data show about 9,000 clones, over 60% seen once. Points on this clone: Its antigen is still unknown.

The clonotype was recovered from a female patient aged 50-60 years who had an allogeneic stem cell transplant from a related donor, so the T cells may come from the graft donor. Some clones in this sample may be carry-over from other donors' samples. Specimen: peripheral blood mononuclear cells, collected 180 days after allogeneic stem cell transplant.

In nucleotides, the CDR3 is TGTGCCAGCAGTTTGGTCCAGTACGAAAACACCATATATTTT. Its protein is CASSLVQYENTIYF. J is TRBJ1-3 and V is TRBV28, with D unresolved. This CDR3 has 14 amino acids. CDR1 is MDHEN and CDR2 is SYDVKM in the germline V gene. The V end lost 3 bases, the J end lost 6 bases, and 12 bases lay between the germline ends.